The clone carrying this TCR beta chain has a single count. What it binds is unknown. The data stem from a study of shared clonotypes between healthy human individuals. Germline CDR1 is SGHNT and CDR2 is YYREEE (reference sequence). Trimming took off 0 bases at V and 1 base at J, with 11 bases between the two ends. The CDR3 spans 15 residues. The study, taken as a whole, reports: Sorted-subset sequencing, rarefaction showed, was incomplete despite large depth.

The data were produced by immunoSEQ multiplex PCR, yet TCRdb's version contains in-frame clones alone and is incomplete. Counted here are roughly 2.2 million clones, approximately 93% occurring once; the ten biggest clones make up about 0.41%. The receptor was derived from a man between 18 and 29 years old in good health. Some clones in this sample may be carry-over from other donors' samples. The sample consisted of naive CD4+ T cells from PBMCs. Sample subset: CD45RA+ positively selected. The gene calls are TRBV5-4 and TRBJ2-7; D unclear. CDR3 loop: CASSLGGQVSYEQYF. The DNA for the CDR3 is TGTGCCAGCAGCTTGGGCGGCCAGGTGTCCTACGAGCAGTACTTC. Full variable domain (remainder filled in from reference TRBV5-4 and TRBJ2-7): ETGVTQSPTHLIKTRGQQVTLRCSSQSGHNTVSWYQQALGQGPQFIFQYYREEENGRGNFPPRFSGLQFPNYSSELNVNALELDDSALYLCASSLGGQVSYEQYFGPGTRLTVT.